The present entry profiles one T cell receptor beta chain with its context. Its target is unknown. The CDR3 consists of 14 residues. J lost 5 bases, V lost 2 bases, and 5 bases had no gene match. The germline gives CDR1 ENHRY, CDR2 SYGVKD. These data belong to a study of vaccination effects on CD4 cells after COVID-19. The wider study: It was with around 10 IU/ml IL-2 and around 10 ug/ml peptides that two million PBMC per well were cultured. General study findings and limits: Early post-infection timepoints were absent, and convalescent patients were few. Marked contraction was observed in infection-induced and vaccine-induced clones late after vaccination.

Data came from immunoSEQ multiplex PCR; TCRdb stores just in-frame clones and leaves some out. The sample yields some 50,000 clones, 67% seen once. The culture ran for around nine days before CD4+ T cells were isolated. In the vaccine recipients, nucleocapsid antibodies were negative and there was no prior SARS-CoV-2 infection. The starting material was CD4+ T cells from PBMCs cultured without peptide, obtained before COVID-19 vaccination. The rearrangement joins TRBV10-3 to TRBJ1-2; 7 bases line up with TRBD1. The receptor comes from a human donor who received a COVID-19 vaccine. CDR3 in DNA: TGTGCCATCAGTGAGCCCAGGGGGTGGTATGGCTACACCTTC. This translates into CAISEPRGWYGYTF.